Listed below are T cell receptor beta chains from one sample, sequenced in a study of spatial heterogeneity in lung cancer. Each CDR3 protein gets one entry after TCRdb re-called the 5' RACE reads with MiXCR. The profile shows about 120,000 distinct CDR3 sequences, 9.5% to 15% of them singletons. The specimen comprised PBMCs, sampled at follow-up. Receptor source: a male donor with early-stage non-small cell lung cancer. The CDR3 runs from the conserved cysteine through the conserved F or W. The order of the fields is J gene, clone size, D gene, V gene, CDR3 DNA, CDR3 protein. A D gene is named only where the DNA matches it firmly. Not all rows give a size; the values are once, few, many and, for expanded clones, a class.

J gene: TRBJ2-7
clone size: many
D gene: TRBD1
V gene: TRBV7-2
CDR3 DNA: TGTGCCAGCAGCCCGGGACAGGGCGGCTGGATCTACGAGCAGTACTTC
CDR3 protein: CASSPGQGGWIYEQYF

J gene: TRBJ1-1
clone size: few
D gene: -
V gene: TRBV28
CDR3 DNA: TGTGCCAGCAGTTTGCGTTCGGCAGTCACTGAAGCTTTCTTT
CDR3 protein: CASSLRSAVTEAFF

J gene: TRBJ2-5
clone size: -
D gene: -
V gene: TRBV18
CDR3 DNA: TGTGCCAGCTCACCACGGCAGGGTTTAGAGACCCAGTACTTC
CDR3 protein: CASSPRQGLETQYF

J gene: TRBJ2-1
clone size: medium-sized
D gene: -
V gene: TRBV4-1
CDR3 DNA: TGCGCCAGCAGCCAAGAGGCGTCCTACAATGAGCAGTTCTTC
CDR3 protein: CASSQEASYNEQFF

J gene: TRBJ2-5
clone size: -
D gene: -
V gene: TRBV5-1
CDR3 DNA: TGCGCCAGCAGCCCGGACAGATTCCAAGAGACCCAGTACTTC
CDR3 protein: CASSPDRFQETQYF

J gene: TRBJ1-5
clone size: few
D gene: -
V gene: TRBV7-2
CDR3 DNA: TGTGCCAGCAGCTTAGTTGGGGGGAATAGCAATCAGCCCCAGCATTTT
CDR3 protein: CASSLVGGNSNQPQHF

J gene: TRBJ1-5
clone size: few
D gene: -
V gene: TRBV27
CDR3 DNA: TGTGCCAGCAGTGAGGGACATCCCAATCAGCCCCAGCATTTT
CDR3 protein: CASSEGHPNQPQHF

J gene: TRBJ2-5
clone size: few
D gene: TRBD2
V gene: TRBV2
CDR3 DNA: TGTGCCAGCAGTGGGCCCAGCGGGGGTCCACGCCAAGAGACCCAGTACTTC
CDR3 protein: CASSGPSGGPRQETQYF

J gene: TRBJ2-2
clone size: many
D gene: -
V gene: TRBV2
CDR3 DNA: TGTGCCAGCAGTGAAACCCCGCGCGGCACCGGGGAGCTGTTTTTT
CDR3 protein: CASSETPRGTGELFF

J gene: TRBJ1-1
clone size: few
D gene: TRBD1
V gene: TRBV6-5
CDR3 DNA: TGTGCCAGCAGAGACGACAGGGCAGTGAACACTGAAGCTTTCTTT
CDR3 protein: CASRDDRAVNTEAFF

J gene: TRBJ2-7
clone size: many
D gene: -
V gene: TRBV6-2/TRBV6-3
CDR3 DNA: TGTGCCAGCGGTCGTGGCGGGGTAACCTACGAGCAGTACTTC
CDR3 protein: CASGRGGVTYEQYF

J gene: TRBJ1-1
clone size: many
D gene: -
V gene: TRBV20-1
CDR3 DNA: TGCAGTGCTAAGTTAGCCCTTAACACTGAAGCTTTCTTT
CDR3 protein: CSAKLALNTEAFF

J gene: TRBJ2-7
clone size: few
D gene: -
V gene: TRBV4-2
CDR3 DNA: TGTGCCAGCAGCCAAGAAGCAGGGGCCTACGAGCAGTACTTC
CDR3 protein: CASSQEAGAYEQYF

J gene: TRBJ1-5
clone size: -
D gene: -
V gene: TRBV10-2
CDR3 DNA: TGCGCCAGCAGTAGCGACAGAGATCAGCCCCAGCATTTT
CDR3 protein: CASSSDRDQPQHF

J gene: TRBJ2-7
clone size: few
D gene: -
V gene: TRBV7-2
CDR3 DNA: TGTGCCAGCAGCTTAGGAGGTTTTTCCACCTACGAGCAGTACTTC
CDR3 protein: CASSLGGFSTYEQYF

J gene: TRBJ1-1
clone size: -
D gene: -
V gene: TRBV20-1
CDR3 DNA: TGCAGTGCTAGAGATTCCCCGGGGGCTTTCTTT
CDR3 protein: CSARDSPGAFF

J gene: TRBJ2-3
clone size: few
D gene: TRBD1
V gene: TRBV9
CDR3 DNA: TGTGCCACAACCACAGGGGCTGGCACAGATACGCAGTATTTT
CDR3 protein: CATTTGAGTDTQYF

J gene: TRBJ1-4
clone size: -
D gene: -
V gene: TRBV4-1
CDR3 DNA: TGCGCCAGCAGCCAGCGGGGTCTAAGCGAAAAACTGTTTTTT
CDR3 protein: CASSQRGLSEKLFF

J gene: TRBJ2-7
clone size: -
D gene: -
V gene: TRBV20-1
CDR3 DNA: TGCAGTGCTAGAGATGGGGCAGGGATGACCTACGAGCAGTACTTC
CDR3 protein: CSARDGAGMTYEQYF

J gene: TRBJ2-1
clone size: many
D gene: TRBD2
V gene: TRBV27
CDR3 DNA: TGTGCCAGCAGTTTATGGCGGGGGTTTGGTGGGGTTTACAATGAGCAGTTCTTC
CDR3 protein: CASSLWRGFGGVYNEQFF

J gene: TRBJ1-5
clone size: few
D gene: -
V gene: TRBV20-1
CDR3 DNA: TGCAGTGCTAGAGCCCCCCAGGGCAATCAGCCCCAGCATTTT
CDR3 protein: CSARAPQGNQPQHF

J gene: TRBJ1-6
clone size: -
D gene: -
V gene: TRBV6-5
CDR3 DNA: TGTGCCAGCAGTCCCGACAGCCCCGGTTCACCCCTCCACTTT
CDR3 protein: CASSPDSPGSPLHF

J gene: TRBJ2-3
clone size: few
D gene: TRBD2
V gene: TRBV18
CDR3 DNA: TGTGCCAGCTCACCCTCGACTAGCGGGGGCCCAGATACGCAGTATTTT
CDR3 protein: CASSPSTSGGPDTQYF

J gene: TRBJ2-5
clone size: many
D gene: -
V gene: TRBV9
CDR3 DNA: TGTGCCAGCAGCGGGGGGGCCCCCGAGACCCAGTACTTC
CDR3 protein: CASSGGAPETQYF

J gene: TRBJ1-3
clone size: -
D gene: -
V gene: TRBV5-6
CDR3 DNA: TGTGCCAGCAGCTTGACTTTCACGGCGGGAAACACCATATATTTT
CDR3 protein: CASSLTFTAGNTIYF